The TCR beta chain described here comes from a study of T cells in Graves' hyperthyroidism and ophthalmopathy. Amplified regions were TCR beta CDR3 sequences from RNA transcripts. Primed by the HTBI set, a first-round RT-PCR was run on the TCR CDR3. TCRdb called the multiplex PCR reads again in MiXCR, with one record for every CDR3 protein. Of 600,000 or so distinct CDR3 sequences listed, 46% are singletons. Stable Graves' hyperthyroidism denoted no ophthalmopathy progression over 18 months. Broader study findings: Ophthalmopathy was model-predicted a median around 6.7 months pre-onset. Most expanded thyroid clonotypes above 0.001 also appeared in blood. Through a model of 13 V-J features, ophthalmopathy was separated from stable hyperthyroidism.

Germline CDR1 SNHLY, CDR2 FYNNEI. Trimming cost V 6 bases and J 2 bases; bases outside gene matches: 6. CDR3 length: 14 amino acids. This clonotype was detected ten times or more. The antigen remains unidentified. This chain joins TRBV2 and TRBJ1-2; 7 positions agree with TRBD1. This sequence originates from a woman between 18 and 29 years old with Graves' hyperthyroidism. Sequencing was done on a sample of peripheral blood or thyroid tissue (not recorded which). In nucleotides, the CDR3 is TGTGCCAGCAGACCCGACAGGGAAAACTATGGCTACACCTTC. Amino acid sequence: CASRPDRENYGYTF.